The 22 T cell receptor beta chains listed next were all sequenced from one sample in a study of blood T cell repertoires in COVID-19. The data were produced by immunoSEQ multiplex PCR, yet TCRdb's version contains in-frame clones alone and is incomplete. The profile shows approximately 300,000 clones, about 85% of them singletons. Sequenced material: PBMCs or T cells enriched from blood (not recorded which). The receptor set was obtained from a woman younger than 45 who had been exposed to COVID-19.

The rearrangement joins TRBV6-4 to TRBJ1-5, with TRBD1 identical over 7 bases. Losses at the gene ends were 1 base for V and 4 bases for J; bases not matched to a gene: 19. The CDR3 runs to 20 residues. Per the germline V gene, CDR1 is MRHNA and CDR2 is SNTAGT. As DNA, the CDR3 is TGTGCCAGCAGTGACTGGACACCGGACAGGAAACAGCCTGCTAATCAGCCCCAGCATTTT. This translates into CASSDWTPDRKQPANQPQHF.

This clone was observed once. The chain employs TRBV7-2 and TRBJ2-1, with 8 bases identical to TRBD1. Germline V gene sequence: CDR1 SGHTA, CDR2 FQGNSA. The CDR3 consists of 14 residues. V lost 4 bases to trimming and J lost 6 bases; unmatched junction nucleotides: 5. This CDR3 reads CASSSMTGANEQFF. The CDR3 DNA follows: TGTGCCAGCAGCTCCATGACAGGGGCCAATGAGCAGTTCTTC.

The V gene is TRBV4-3, the J gene TRBJ2-1; TRBD2 agrees at 10 bases. CDR3 length: 19 residues. Per germline, CDR1 LGHNA and CDR2 YSLEER. V dropped 0 bases and J dropped 5; count of bases not matched to a gene: 13. The CDR3 sequence is CASSQEVPTSGYLNNEQFF. CDR3 coding DNA: TGCGCCAGCAGCCAAGAAGTCCCGACTAGCGGGTATTTAAACAATGAGCAGTTCTTC.

The V gene is TRBV30, the J gene TRBJ1-5; a possible D gene is TRBD1 (5 bases). Per germline, CDR1 GTSNPN and CDR2 SVGIG (reference sequence). The V end was cut by 2 bases, the J end by 3 bases, with 17 bases between. The CDR3 is made up of 16 amino acids. The DNA for the CDR3 is TGTGCCTGGAGTCGAAGGACAAGCAATTTCAATCAGCCCCAGCATTTT. It codes for CAWSRRTSNFNQPQHF.

The chain combines TRBV12-5 with TRBJ2-3, with D perhaps matching TRBD1 (5 bases). This CDR3 comprises 15 residues. Trimming took off 7 bases at V and 0 bases at J, with 14 bases between the two ends. The germline V gene encodes CDR1 LGHNT and CDR2 FRNRAP. The CDR3 protein is CASVQTVSSTDTQYF. Here the CDR3 DNA reads TGTGCTAGTGTCCAGACAGTCTCTAGCACAGATACGCAGTATTTT.

The chain uses TRBV4-3 and TRBJ2-3; D perhaps matches TRBD1 (5 bases). The CDR3 runs to 13 residues. The germline CDR1 and CDR2 sequences are LGHNA and YSLEER. Trimming pared 6 bases from V and 8 bases from J, leaving 15 bases between. The CDR3 coding sequence is TGCGCCAGCAGACAAACTACCGACAGTACGCAGTATTTT. Translated, it gives CASRQTTDSTQYF.

The V call is TRBV11-2, the J call TRBJ1-4, with D perhaps matching TRBD1 (5 bases). CDR1 SGHAT and CDR2 FQNNGV come from the germline V gene. V lost 4 bases to trimming and J lost 0 bases, with 9 bases between them. There are 15 residues in the CDR3. The CDR3 here is CASSSGDATNEKLFF. Here the CDR3 DNA reads TGTGCCAGCAGCTCGGGGGATGCAACTAATGAAAAACTGTTTTTT.

This chain connects TRBV21-1 to TRBJ1-5. TRBV21-1 is noted as a pseudogene. The CDR3 runs to 13 residues. The CDR3 sequence: CASSNRESQPQHF. The DNA for the CDR3 is TGTGCCAGCAGCAACCGCGAGAGCCAGCCCCAGCATTTT.

The V and J genes are TRBV5-8 and TRBJ1-1, with D perhaps TRBD1 (6 bases). The CDR3 contains 14 residues. Germline CDR1 reads SGHTS; CDR2 reads YDEGEE. The V end was cut by 5 bases, the J end by 12 bases, with 23 bases between. CDR3 in amino acids: CASSQDRLSEVPFF. The CDR3 DNA is TGTGCCAGCAGTCAAGACAGGCTTAGCGAAGTGCCTTTCTTT.

In the case of this clone: Germline and junction disagree at one end, which may indicate a read error. Other DNA sequences in this sample translate to the same CDR3. The chain carries TRBV4-2 and TRBJ1-6; D is ambiguous. Germline values: CDR1 LGHNA, CDR2 YNFKEQ. The CDR3 contains 14 residues. CDR3 residues: CASSQDRGIGPLHF. CDR3 nucleotides: TGTGCTAGCAGCCAAGATCGCGGCATTGGACCCCTCCACTTT.

The rearrangement links TRBV14 to TRBJ2-1; a weak D match, TRBD2 (13 bases). Germline lookup yields CDR1 SGHDN and CDR2 FVKESK. V was cut by 4 bases and J by 9 bases, with 28 bases left in between. This CDR3 region has 18 residues. The CDR3 loop is CASSRDRGQLAGGLEQFF. The CDR3 nucleotides read TGTGCCAGCAGCCGGGACAGGGGGCAACTAGCGGGAGGGCTTGAGCAGTTCTTC.

J is TRBJ2-3 and V is TRBV5-1; 8 bases line up with TRBD1. This CDR3 has 17 amino acids. V trimming: 0 bases; J trimming: 6 bases; junction bases outside the gene matches: 12. Germline CDR1 reads SGHRS; CDR2 reads YFSETQ. The CDR3 nucleotides are TGCGCCAGCAGCTTGGCAGGGGGCAGTCGTTCTCTGGATACGCAGTATTTT. This encodes CASSLAGGSRSLDTQYF. Combining the CDR3 with reference TRBV5-1 and TRBJ2-3 gives the whole variable domain KAGVTQTPRYLIKTRGQQVTLSCSPISGHRSVSWYQQTPGQGLQFLFEYFSETQRNKGNFPGRFSGRQFSNSRSEMNVSTLELGDSALYLCASSLAGGSRSLDTQYFGPGTRLTVL.

The chain links TRBV15 to TRBJ2-1; D is possibly TRBD1 (6 bases). The CDR3 sequence is 15 residues long. CDR1 and CDR2 (germline): LNHNV, YYDKDF (reference sequence). V lost 1 base to trimming and J lost 7 bases, with 14 bases between them. As DNA, the CDR3 is TGTGCCACCAGCAGAGGACAGGTCCCAGGTAATGAGCAGTTCTTC. This translates into CATSRGQVPGNEQFF.

This chain connects TRBV5-6 to TRBJ2-3; TRBD2 matches at 13 bases. CDR3 length: 15 amino acids. V dropped 3 bases and J dropped 4; count of bases not matched to a gene: 2. Germline assignment: CDR1 SGHDT and CDR2 YYEEEE. CDR3 protein: CASSSLAGGADTQYF. DNA for the CDR3: TGTGCCAGCAGCTCACTAGCGGGGGGGGCAGATACGCAGTATTTT.

This clone has more than one count but fewer than ten. The chain couples TRBV2 to TRBJ1-1; perhaps TRBD1 as D (6 bases). The CDR3 loop spans 14 amino acids. Germline values: CDR1 SNHLY, CDR2 FYNNEI. The V end was cut by 6 bases, the J end by 3 bases, with 14 bases between. The CDR3 DNA reads as TGTGCCAGCAGCAGGACCCAGGGGTACACTGAAGCTTTCTTT. Protein: CASSRTQGYTEAFF. The complete variable domain, with remaining parts taken from reference TRBV2 and TRBJ1-1, reads EPEVTQTPSHQVTQMGQEVILRCVPISNHLYFYWYRQILGQKVEFLVSFYNNEISEKSEIFDDQFSVERPDGSNFTLKIRSTKLEDSAMYFCASSRTQGYTEAFFGQGTRLTVV.

This chain links TRBV4-1 with TRBJ2-7; tentatively, D is TRBD2 (6 bases). Trimming cost V 1 base and J 1 base, with 11 bases left between them. The CDR3 runs to 15 residues. CDR1 is MGHRA and CDR2 is YSYEKL in the germline V gene. Here the CDR3 DNA reads TGCGCCAGCAGCCAAGGGGGGGTACGGTCCTACGAGCAGTACTTC. Protein product: CASSQGGVRSYEQYF.

CDR3 region: CSVEGTGVKGYYGYTF. CDR3 coding DNA: TGCAGCGTTGAGGGGACAGGGGTGAAGGGGTACTATGGCTACACCTTC. The chain recombines TRBV29-1 with TRBJ1-2; 10 bases map to TRBD1. The CDR3 covers 16 residues. V lost 3 bases to trimming and J lost 3 bases; unmatched junction nucleotides: 10. Germline lookup yields CDR1 SQVTM and CDR2 ANQGSEA. Filled out from reference TRBV29-1 and TRBJ1-2, the complete variable domain reads SAVISQKPSRDICQRGTSLTIQCQVDSQVTMMFWYRQQPGQSLTLIATANQGSEATYESGFVIDKFPISRPNLTFSTLTVSNMSPEDSSIYLCSVEGTGVKGYYGYTFGSGTRLTVV.

The chain uses TRBV7-9 and TRBJ2-5; D remains ambiguous. V was clipped by 4 bases and J by 2 bases, with 14 bases between them. This CDR3 has 15 amino acids. Per germline, CDR1 SEHNR and CDR2 FQNEAQ (reference sequence). Here the CDR3 reads CASSSHGIQQETQYF. For the CDR3, the DNA is TGTGCCAGCAGCTCCCATGGTATACAACAAGAGACCCAGTACTTC.

V usage is TRBV10-3 and J usage is TRBJ2-1, with 12 positions matching TRBD2. V shed 10 bases, J shed 2 bases, and the junction held 6 bases outside the gene matches. The CDR3 has 15 residues. CDR1 and CDR2 from the germline V gene are ENHRY and SYGVKD. In DNA form, the CDR3 reads TGTGCCAGCCTAGCGGGGGGGTCAACCTACAATGAGCAGTTCTTC. It yields the protein CASLAGGSTYNEQFF.

The rearrangement uses TRBV9 and TRBJ1-2; D possibly corresponds to TRBD1 (5 bases). The V end was cut by 4 bases, the J end by 6 bases, with 19 bases between. The CDR3 spans 15 residues. Germline lookup yields CDR1 SGDLS and CDR2 YYNGEE. This CDR3 is CASSLRGVRGHGYTF. In DNA, the CDR3 is TGTGCCAGCAGCTTACGGGGGGTTCGGGGACATGGCTACACCTTC.

The gene calls are TRBV11-2 and TRBJ1-6, with D possibly matching TRBD1 (6 bases). There are 17 residues in the CDR3. V was pared by 0 bases and J by 6 bases, with 15 bases between. Germline assignment: CDR1 SGHAT and CDR2 FQNNGV. The CDR3 is CASSLDWQGRANSPLHF. The CDR3 coding sequence is TGTGCCAGCAGCTTAGACTGGCAGGGGCGGGCTAATTCACCCCTCCACTTT.

The genes are TRBV28 and TRBJ2-7, with TRBD1 as a possible D gene (6 bases). Germline lookup yields CDR1 MDHEN and CDR2 SYDVKM. This CDR3 is 14 amino acids long. DNA of the CDR3: TGTGCTACGTTGGAACAGGGAATAACCTACGAGCAGTACTTC. Residues: CATLEQGITYEQYF.